This TCR beta chain was retrieved from a study of beta chain features in type 1 diabetes. All of the isolated RNA was reverse transcribed, so expressed TCRB transcripts were sequenced. Some clones are missing from TCRdb's copy, which holds only in-frame ones; the method was immunoSEQ multiplex PCR. The sample records 200,000 to 250,000 clones, 16% being singletons. This clone turned up a few times. Its antigen remains unidentified. Study-level points and caveats: For Type 1 diabetes patients, all four CD4+ subsets carried TCRB CDR3s that were moderately but significantly shorter.

The germline CDR1 and CDR2 sequences are SGHAT and FQDESV (reference sequence). The length of the CDR3 is 14 residues. Trimming shortened V by 5 bases and J by 1 base, and 8 bases separated the two germline ends. The rearrangement joins TRBV11-1 to TRBJ2-2, with unresolved D. This TCR was sampled from a man younger than 40 with type 1 diabetes. Sample: naive CD4+ T cells from blood. CDR3 in amino acids: CASSLARNTGELFF. The CDR3 coding sequence is TGTGCCAGCAGCCTCGCTCGGAACACCGGGGAGCTGTTTTTT. The entire variable domain, with the rest obtained from reference TRBV11-1 and TRBJ2-2, is as follows: EAEVAQSPRYKITEKSQAVAFWCDPISGHATLYWYRQILGQGPELLVQFQDESVVDDSQLPKDRFSAERLKGVDSTLKIQPAELGDSAMYLCASSLARNTGELFFGEGSRLTVL.